The TCR beta chain under discussion was sequenced for a study of cytomegalovirus exposure and HLA in healthy donors. Overall study findings and caveats: A later analysis revealed that TCR association rates differed between HLA loci, peaking at DRB1 and bottoming out at HLA-C. The authors reported that TCR beta sequences could predict HLA-A and HLA-B alleles. These predictions were accurate for most subjects in the first cohort. A few chains linked to CMV were shown in vitro to be specific for CMV antigens.

This PCR relied on a set of 60 Vbeta primers and 13 Jbeta primers. Using immunoSEQ multiplex PCR, the repertoire was profiled, and TCRdb retains in-frame clones only, with some absent. The sample lists 200,000 to 250,000 clones, roughly 82% occurring once. CDR1 LGHNT and CDR2 FRNRAP come from the germline V gene. V lost 5 bases and J lost 2, with 15 bases in between. The CDR3 extends over 15 amino acids. As to this clone: The antigen is unknown.

This chain joins TRBV12-5 and TRBJ1-2; D gene unclear. The sequence was obtained from a woman aged 40-49 years in good health and CMV-seropositive. The specimen was PBMCs. The CDR3 DNA follows: TGTGCTAGTGGTCGTACACCTCGGGTGAACTATGGCTACACCTTC. Translated, it gives CASGRTPRVNYGYTF.